This T cell receptor (beta chain) was identified during a study of blood T cells in healthy people across ages. CDR1 is DFQATT and CDR2 is SNEGSKA in the germline V gene (reference sequence). The CDR3 extends over 13 amino acids. V lost 6 bases to trimming and J lost 3 bases; unmatched junction nucleotides: 5. A second about 6 to 12 cycle PCR used barcoded and J-beta primers. A single record per CDR3 protein comes from TCRdb applying MiXCR to the 5' RACE reads. The sample holds about 640,000 distinct CDR3 sequences; 45% to 65% are singletons and the top ten take over 30%. The rearrangement joins TRBV20-1 to TRBJ2-3, with 8 bases matching TRBD2. This TCR was sampled from a man in his 60s in good health. Material: blood. The CDR3 nucleotides are TGCAGTGCGGGAAGCGGGGGAACAGATACGCAGTATTTT. The encoded protein is CSAGSGGTDTQYF.